What follows are 15 T cell receptor beta chains derived from one specimen sequenced in a study of identical twins. Via MiXCR, TCRdb re-called the 5' RACE reads, giving one row per CDR3 protein. This sample has approximately 550,000 distinct CDR3 sequences, with about 20% found just once. This sample also appeared in a second study, on yellow fever vaccine responses in identical twins.

Sequencing was performed on CD4+ T cells sorted from blood. These receptors all stem from a woman aged 18-30 years in good health.

This clonotype turned up a few times. This chain's CDR3 is CASSLIPSGSTEQFF. CDR3 DNA: TGTGCCAGCAGCTTAATTCCTAGCGGGAGCACTGAGCAGTTCTTC. The rearrangement links TRBV7-3 to TRBJ2-1; 10 bases match TRBD2. This CDR3 is 15 amino acids long. J was trimmed by 9 bases and V by 1 base; bases with no gene match: 6. CDR1 SGHTA and CDR2 FQGTGA come from the germline V gene.

V gene TRBV28 combines with J gene TRBJ2-1; 9 positions match TRBD1. This CDR3 has 16 amino acids. The germline V gene has CDR1 MDHEN and CDR2 SYDVKM. J gave up 10 bases and V 6 bases, and 16 bases lay outside the gene matches. The CDR3 spells CASRSIGTGKLGEQFF. The CDR3 coding sequence is TGTGCCAGCAGATCGATCGGGACAGGGAAATTAGGAGAGCAGTTCTTC.

The J gene is TRBJ2-1, the V gene TRBV19, with 8 bases aligning to TRBD2. Germline V gene data show CDR1 as LNHDA and CDR2 as SQIVND (reference sequence). Losses at the gene ends were 3 bases for V and 8 bases for J; bases not matched to a gene: 12. This CDR3 has 16 amino acids. The CDR3 region is CASSIHWLAGHDEQFF. The CDR3 nucleotides read TGTGCCAGTAGTATCCACTGGCTAGCGGGTCACGATGAGCAGTTCTTC.

V gene TRBV28 combines with J gene TRBJ1-2, with D hard to call. Germline CDR1 reads MDHEN; CDR2 reads SYDVKM. V was cut by 3 bases and J by 8 bases, with 13 bases left in between. The CDR3 consists of 13 residues. The CDR3 is CASSFPNLSGYTF. The CDR3 bases are TGTGCCAGCAGTTTCCCGAACCTATCAGGCTACACCTTC.

This clonotype showed up just a few times. V is TRBV6-1 and J is TRBJ2-1; 9 bases align to TRBD2. V shed 3 bases, J shed 3 bases, and the junction held 3 bases outside the gene matches. CDR1 is MNHNS, CDR2 SASEGT, per germline. The length of the CDR3 is 15 residues. The CDR3 DNA reads as TGTGCCAGCAGTGAGCGCGGGAGGGTCTACAATGAGCAGTTCTTC. Its translation is CASSERGRVYNEQFF.

The rearrangement joins TRBV6-1 to TRBJ2-3, with TRBD2 matching over 10 bases. The germline V gene encodes CDR1 MNHNS and CDR2 SASEGT. J was trimmed by 2 bases and V by 5 bases; bases with no gene match: 7. This CDR3 spans 16 amino acids. Written as DNA, the CDR3 is TGTGCCAGCAGTCGGCGGACTAGCGGTTTCACAGATACGCAGTATTTT. Amino acids: CASSRRTSGFTDTQYF.

The gene calls are TRBV5-1 and TRBJ2-3, with D hard to call. The germline gives CDR1 SGHRS, CDR2 YFSETQ. Deletions cut 2 bases from V and 3 bases from J, with 10 bases between. The CDR3 is made up of 14 amino acids. The CDR3 region has the DNA TGCGCCAGCAGCTTTAAAATCGGGACAGATACGCAGTATTTT. Its protein product is CASSFKIGTDTQYF.

This clonotype was counted between two and nine times. The chain joins TRBV2 to TRBJ2-7, with D hard to call. With 6 bases removed from V and 4 bases from J, the gap between germline ends came to 10 bases. Germline CDR1 reads SNHLY; CDR2 reads FYNNEI. The CDR3 contains 12 residues. The CDR3 DNA sequence: TGTGCCAGCAGAACTCGGTCATACGAGCAGTACTTC. Amino acids: CASRTRSYEQYF.

This rearrangement joins TRBV12-2 to TRBJ1-5. TRBV12-2 is tagged as a pseudogene. The CDR3 runs to 12 residues. The CDR3 protein is CASRPDNQPQHF. As DNA, the CDR3 is TGTGCAAGTCGCCCGGATAATCAGCCCCAGCATTTT.

There are a few counts of this clonotype. The V call is TRBV5-1, the J call TRBJ2-3; D is undetermined. The CDR3 is 13 amino acids. Between the trimmed V and J ends, which lost 4 bases and 0 bases, there was a span of 6 bases. Per the germline V gene, CDR1 is SGHRS and CDR2 is YFSETQ. The CDR3 region is CASSPESTDTQYF. The CDR3 nucleotides read TGCGCCAGCAGCCCGGAGAGCACAGATACGCAGTATTTT.

A single count supports this clonotype. CDR3 sequence (DNA): TGTGCCAGTAGTATGCGACTAGCGGCTCTCACAGATACGCAGTATTTT. It codes for CASSMRLAALTDTQYF. The V call is TRBV19, the J call TRBJ2-3, with 9 bases lining up with TRBD2. This CDR3 has 16 amino acids. Germline V CDR1 and CDR2: LNHDA, SQIVND (reference sequence). The trim removed 3 bases at V and 2 bases at J, leaving 6 bases unmatched.

Only a few counts were recorded for this clonotype. For the CDR3, the DNA is TGCAGTGCTTTGGGACAGCCCACTGAAGCTTTCTTT. Amino acids: CSALGQPTEAFF. The rearrangement links TRBV20-1 to TRBJ1-1; TRBD1 matches at 7 bases. Germline CDR1 reads DFQATT; CDR2 reads SNEGSKA (reference sequence). J was trimmed by 4 bases and V by 5 bases; bases with no gene match: 4. The CDR3 has 12 residues.

This rearrangement joins TRBV9 to TRBJ2-1; D gene unclear. This CDR3 spans 15 amino acids. Trimming stripped 0 bases from V and 6 bases from J, with 13 bases between. Germline values: CDR1 SGDLS, CDR2 YYNGEE. Written as DNA, the CDR3 is TGTGCCAGCAGCGTAGACGGAGATAGAGCCAATGAGCAGTTCTTC. Translating it yields CASSVDGDRANEQFF.

There are a few counts of this clonotype. CDR3 DNA sequence: TGTGCCAGCAATCGGGACAGATATATCACCGGGGAGCTGTTTTTT. Translating it yields CASNRDRYITGELFF. V and J are TRBV27 and TRBJ2-2, with 7 bases aligning to TRBD1. The germline gives CDR1 MNHEY, CDR2 SMNVEV (reference sequence). V lost 7 bases to trimming and J lost 4 bases; unmatched junction nucleotides: 9. The length of the CDR3 is 15 residues.

The chain couples TRBV6-2 or TRBV6-3 to TRBJ1-2; 7 positions agree with TRBD1. V trimming: 6 bases; J trimming: 2 bases; junction bases outside the gene matches: 6. The CDR3 is 14 residues long. Germline assignment: CDR1 MNHEY and CDR2 SVGEGT. As DNA, the CDR3 is TGTGCCAGCAGGGTACAGGGGCCCAACTATGGCTACACCTTC. This sequence encodes CASRVQGPNYGYTF.